One and the same sample provided the 12 T cell receptor beta chains below, sequenced in a study of T cells after yellow fever vaccination. TCRdb re-called the 5' RACE reads through MiXCR, storing one row per CDR3 protein. The top ten hold roughly 15% of the sample, which has about 400,000 distinct CDR3 sequences, around 6.5% seen once. The sequencing used PBMCs, collected 5 days after the yellow fever booster vaccination. These TCRs come from a man aged 30 to 45 who received the YFV17D yellow fever vaccine.

This clonotype was seen only a few times. The rearrangement uses TRBV4-3 and TRBJ2-1; TRBD2 might be the D (5 bases). The CDR3 contains 16 residues. V lost 1 base, J lost 8 bases, and 18 bases lay in between. CDR1 LGHNA and CDR2 YSLEER come from the germline V gene. CDR3 in amino acids: CASSQGLLASDYEQFF. The CDR3 nucleotides read TGCGCCAGCAGCCAAGGTCTCCTAGCCTCCGACTATGAGCAGTTCTTC.

The chain is built from TRBV7-2 and TRBJ2-1; TRBD2 aligns across 10 bases. This CDR3 is built from 12 residues. Trimming removed 1 base from V and 14 bases from J; junction bases left unmatched: 2. Looked up from germline, CDR1 is SGHTA and CDR2 is FQGNSA. In DNA form, the CDR3 reads TGTGCCAGCAGCTTAGTACTAGCGGGAAAGTTCTTC. It yields the protein CASSLVLAGKFF.

In its sample, this clonotype was seen a few times. This chain links TRBV5-1 with TRBJ2-2, with no clear D. Trimming removed 0 bases from V and 0 bases from J, with 3 bases in between. The CDR3 is 14 amino acids. Germline-derived CDR1 and CDR2 are SGHRS and YFSETQ. DNA of the CDR3: TGCGCCAGCAGCTTGGAGACGAACACCGGGGAGCTGTTTTTT. It codes for CASSLETNTGELFF.

This clonotype was seen only a few times. This chain joins TRBV27 and TRBJ2-1; D is ambiguous. CDR3 length equals 18 residues. Per the germline V gene, CDR1 is MNHEY and CDR2 is SMNVEV (reference sequence). Trimming took 5 bases from V and 7 from J, leaving 27 bases between them. The CDR3 protein is CASSPVPGILTIWNEQFF. Here the CDR3 DNA reads TGTGCCAGCAGTCCCGTCCCAGGAATTCTCACAATTTGGAATGAGCAGTTCTTC.

The gene calls are TRBV20-1 and TRBJ1-5; no definite D call. The germline CDR1 and CDR2 sequences are DFQATT and SNEGSKA (reference sequence). Deletions cut 6 bases from V and 4 bases from J, with 13 bases between. This CDR3 spans 13 amino acids. The chain's CDR3 is CSAPAAANQPQHF. Here the CDR3 DNA reads TGCAGTGCGCCCGCAGCCGCTAATCAGCCCCAGCATTTT.

The chain carries TRBV12-3 or TRBV12-4 and TRBJ2-2; D perhaps matches TRBD2 (6 bases). Trimming cost V 2 bases and J 3 bases, with 7 bases left between them. CDR3 size: 14 residues. In DNA, the CDR3 is TGTGCCAGCAGTTTACGGAGGGACACCGGGGAGCTGTTTTTT. It translates to CASSLRRDTGELFF.

This clonotype was detected ten times or more. This chain links TRBV7-2 with TRBJ1-1; 7 nucleotides agree with TRBD1. The CDR3 has 13 residues. V shed 5 bases, J shed 5 bases, and the junction held 5 bases outside the gene matches. Germline assignment: CDR1 SGHTA and CDR2 FQGNSA. CDR3 sequence reads: CASSAGQRTEAFF. CDR3 nucleotides: TGTGCCAGCAGCGCGGGACAGCGGACTGAAGCTTTCTTT. The full variable domain, with the rest looked up from reference TRBV7-2 and TRBJ1-1, is GAGVSQSPSNKVTEKGKDVELRCDPISGHTALYWYRQSLGQGLEFLIYFQGNSAPDKSGLPSDRFSAERTGGSVSTLTIQRTQQEDSAVYLCASSAGQRTEAFFGQGTRLTVV.

The sample holds a few counts of this clonotype. The rearrangement uses TRBV10-3 and TRBJ2-1; no clear D. V was shortened by 3 bases and J by 9 bases, with 18 bases between the two germline ends. CDR3 length equals 15 residues. Per the germline V gene, CDR1 is ENHRY and CDR2 is SYGVKD. CDR3 loop: CAISDRVGQALEQFF. In DNA, the CDR3 is TGTGCCATCAGTGACCGGGTTGGGCAGGCGCTTGAGCAGTTCTTC.

This clonotype has only a few counts. V is TRBV9 and J is TRBJ2-7; the D gene is possibly TRBD2 (5 bases). Germline assignment: CDR1 SGDLS and CDR2 YYNGEE. Trimming left V 3 bases short and J 6 bases short, with 19 bases between. This CDR3 region has 15 residues. The CDR3: CASSESLGLFGEQYF. The CDR3 DNA sequence: TGTGCCAGCAGCGAGAGTTTAGGACTTTTTGGCGAGCAGTACTTC.

This clonotype came up many times. The chain carries TRBV12-3 or TRBV12-4 and TRBJ2-7; 11 bases are shared with TRBD2. There are 15 residues in the CDR3. J lost 4 bases, V lost 1 base, and 3 bases had no gene match. In DNA, the CDR3 is TGTGCCAGCAGTTTAGAGGCTAGCGGGAGGTACGAGCAGTACTTC. It specifies CASSLEASGRYEQYF.

This clonotype turned up a few times. The chain has TRBV20-1 and TRBJ2-3; a possible D gene is TRBD1 (5 bases). Trimming took off 5 bases at V and 1 base at J, with 10 bases between the two ends. Germline CDR1 is DFQATT and CDR2 is SNEGSKA (reference sequence). The CDR3 contains 13 residues. This CDR3 reads CSAEPTGTDTQYF. In DNA form, the CDR3 reads TGCAGTGCTGAACCGACAGGCACAGATACGCAGTATTTT.

This clonotype was found many times. This rearrangement joins TRBV6-1 to TRBJ2-3; 14 bases line up with TRBD2. The CDR3 loop spans 16 amino acids. Trimming took 6 bases from V and 8 from J; bases not matched to a gene: 10. Germline lookup yields CDR1 MNHNS and CDR2 SASEGT. The CDR3 DNA sequence: TGTGCCAGCAGCCGGGGGACTAGCGGGGGTGGGAGTACGCAGTATTTT. It specifies CASSRGTSGGGSTQYF.